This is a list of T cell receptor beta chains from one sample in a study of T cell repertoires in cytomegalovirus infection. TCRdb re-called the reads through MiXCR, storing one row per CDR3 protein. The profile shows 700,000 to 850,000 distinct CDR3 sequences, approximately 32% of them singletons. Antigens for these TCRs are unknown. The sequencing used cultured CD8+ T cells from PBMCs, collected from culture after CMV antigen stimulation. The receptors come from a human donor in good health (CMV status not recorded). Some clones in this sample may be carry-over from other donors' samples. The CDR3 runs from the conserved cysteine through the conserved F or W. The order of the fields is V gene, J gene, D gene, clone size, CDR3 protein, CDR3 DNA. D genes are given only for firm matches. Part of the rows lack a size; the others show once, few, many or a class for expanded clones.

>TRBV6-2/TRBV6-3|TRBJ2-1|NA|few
CASAPGSEQFF
TGTGCCAGCGCCCCGGGCTCTGAGCAGTTCTTC
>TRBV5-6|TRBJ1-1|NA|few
CASSFPGEGRTEAFF
TGTGCCAGCAGCTTCCCTGGAGAGGGGAGGACTGAAGCTTTCTTT
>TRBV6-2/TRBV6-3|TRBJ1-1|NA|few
CASSYSRSAETFF
TGTGCCAGCAGTTACTCTAGGTCGGCAGAAACTTTCTTT
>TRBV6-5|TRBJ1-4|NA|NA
CASRTGVNEKLFF
TGTGCCAGCAGGACCGGGGTTAATGAAAAACTGTTTTTT
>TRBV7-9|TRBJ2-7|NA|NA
CASSLDSLNEQYF
TGTGCCAGCAGCTTGGACAGTTTGAACGAGCAGTACTTC
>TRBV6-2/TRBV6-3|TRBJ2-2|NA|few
CASSYSRAPNTGELFF
TGTGCCAGCAGTTACTCGAGGGCTCCGAACACCGGGGAGCTGTTTTTT
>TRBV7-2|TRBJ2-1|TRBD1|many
CASSSSGTGGVLTYNEQFF
TGTGCCAGCAGCTCGTCCGGGACAGGGGGCGTATTGACCTACAATGAGCAGTTCTTC
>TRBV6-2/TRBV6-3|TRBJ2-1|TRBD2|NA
CASSSTSGAMNEQFF
TGTGCCAGCAGTTCGACTAGCGGGGCCATGAATGAGCAGTTCTTC
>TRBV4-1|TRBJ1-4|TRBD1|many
CASSPFPVATGPNEKLFF
TGCGCCAGCAGCCCTTTTCCAGTTGCGACAGGGCCTAATGAAAAACTGTTTTTT
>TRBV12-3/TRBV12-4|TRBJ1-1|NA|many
CASSPSTFGYHTEAFF
TGTGCCAGCAGTCCCTCCACGTTTGGGTATCACACTGAAGCTTTCTTT
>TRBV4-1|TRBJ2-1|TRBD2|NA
CASSLRLAGGNYNEQFF
TGCGCCAGCAGCTTACGACTAGCGGGGGGTAACTACAATGAGCAGTTCTTC
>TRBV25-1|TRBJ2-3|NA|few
CASISDTQYF
TGTGCCAGTATCAGCGATACGCAGTATTTT
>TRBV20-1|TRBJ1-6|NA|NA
CSARDEEKRGSPLHF
TGCAGTGCTAGAGATGAGGAAAAGCGGGGTTCACCCCTCCACTTT
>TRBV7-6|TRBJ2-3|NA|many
CASSWRGRGPGADTQYF
TGTGCCAGCAGCTGGAGGGGCCGGGGACCCGGGGCAGATACGCAGTATTTT
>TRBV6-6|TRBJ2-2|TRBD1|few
CASSDGTGGWTGELFF
TGTGCCAGCAGTGACGGGACAGGGGGGTGGACCGGGGAGCTGTTTTTT
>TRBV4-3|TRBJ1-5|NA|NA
CASSQDQSGNQPQHF
TGCGCCAGCAGCCAAGATCAGTCAGGCAATCAGCCCCAGCATTTT
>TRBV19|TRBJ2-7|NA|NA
CASSIGSTGNYEQYF
TGTGCCAGTAGTATAGGCTCAACAGGTAACTACGAGCAGTACTTC
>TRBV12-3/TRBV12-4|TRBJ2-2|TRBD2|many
CASTRGGLTGELFF
TGTGCCAGCACCCGGGGGGGCCTAACCGGGGAGCTGTTTTTT
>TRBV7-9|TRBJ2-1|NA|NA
CASSLSGTSNEQFF
TGTGCCAGCAGCTTATCCGGTACTAGTAATGAGCAGTTCTTC
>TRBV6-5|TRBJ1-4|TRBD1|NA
CASSYHGQGYTTNEKLFF
TGTGCCAGCAGTTACCACGGACAGGGGTACACAACTAATGAAAAACTGTTTTTT
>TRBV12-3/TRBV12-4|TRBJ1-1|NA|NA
CASSFLVETEAFF
TGTGCCAGCAGTTTTCTTGTGGAAACTGAAGCTTTCTTT
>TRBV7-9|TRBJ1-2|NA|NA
CASSSRDRLNYGYTF
TGTGCCAGCAGCTCCCGGGACCGGCTTAACTATGGCTACACCTTC
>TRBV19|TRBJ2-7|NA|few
CASSPPGRGYEQYF
TGTGCCAGTAGTCCTCCCGGCAGGGGCTACGAGCAGTACTTC
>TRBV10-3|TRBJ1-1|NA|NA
CAISDKGTEAFF
TGTGCCATCAGTGATAAGGGGACTGAAGCTTTCTTT
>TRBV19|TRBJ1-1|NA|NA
CASSIMPVTNTEAFF
TGTGCCAGTAGTATAATGCCGGTTACTAACACTGAAGCTTTCTTT